The present entry profiles one T cell receptor beta chain with its context. Its antigen is not known. Sequence at one end of the junction differs from germline and may be a read error. This sample is drawn from a study of tumor and adjacent non-tumor tissue in lung cancer. Looking at the study overall: Stage I to III disease affected some 11 men and 4 or 5 women aged about 31 to 80. The study, taken as a whole, reports: Tumor TCR diversity, when higher, was linked to shorter survival.

This sample's RNA came from whole unsorted tissue. More than 3 cm separated this lung sample from the edge of the tumor. Donors were chemotherapy-naive, newly diagnosed lung cancer surgical patients in China, August–late 2014. A modified ARM-PCR protocol with three rounds of nested PCR amplified TCRbeta. One entry per CDR3 protein results from TCRdb running MiXCR on the multiplex PCR reads. In the table there are roughly 75,000 distinct CDR3 sequences, approximately 78% of which are singletons. The CDR3 is 16 amino acids. Germline loops: CDR1 LGHNA, CDR2 YSLEER. J is TRBJ2-3 and V is TRBV4-3, with a weak D call TRBD2 (6 bases). The TCR originated in a man between 60 and 75 years old with non-small cell lung cancer. Sequenced: distant non-tumor lung tissue. The CDR3 reads CANSQDRAGTTDLQYF. DNA of the CDR3: TGCGCCAACAGCCAAGATAGAGCGGGCACCACAGATTTGCAGTATTTT.